A selection of T cell receptor beta chains follows, all from one sample in a study of blood T cell repertoires in COVID-19. Generated by immunoSEQ multiplex PCR, the TCRdb table keeps only in-frame clones and is missing some. In the table there are roughly 380,000 clones, 85% of which are singletons. The sample was peripheral blood. The receptors stem from a woman aged 18-30 years with acute or convalescent COVID-19. Both conserved end residues are part of each CDR3. D genes are given only for firm matches. Expanded clones are given a class, and other clones once, few, many or no size at all.

J gene,clone size,V gene,D gene,CDR3 DNA,CDR3 protein
TRBJ1-2,.,TRBV30,.,TGTGCCTGGAGTTCCGGAGGGTTCGAATACACCTTC,CAWSSGGFEYTF
TRBJ1-4,.,TRBV6-5,TRBD1,TGTGCCACACATCGACAGGGTTGGGAAAAACTGTTTTTT,CATHRQGWEKLFF
TRBJ2-1,.,TRBV7-8,.,TGTGCCAGCAGCTGGCGGGGGCCCTACAATGAGCAGTTCTTC,CASSWRGPYNEQFF
TRBJ2-1,.,TRBV5-1,.,TGCGCCAGCAGCTTCGAGCGGTCCTACAATGAGCAGTTCTTC,CASSFERSYNEQFF
TRBJ2-1,.,TRBV11-2,TRBD2,TGTGCCAGCAGCTTGACTAGCGGGAGCTCCTACAATGAGCAGTTCTTC,CASSLTSGSSYNEQFF
TRBJ2-7,.,TRBV19,TRBD1,TGTGCCAGTAGTATAGATCTCAGGACAGGGGCCTACGAGCAGTACTTC,CASSIDLRTGAYEQYF
TRBJ1-2,once,TRBV28,.,TGTGCCAGCAGCACAACGCGGGACGGCGGCTACACCTTC,CASSTTRDGGYTF
TRBJ1-1,.,TRBV7-2,TRBD1,TGTGCCAGCAGCCTCGACAGGGGTTCGACTGAAGCTTTCTTT,CASSLDRGSTEAFF
TRBJ2-5,.,TRBV24-1,.,.,CATGTSGRYFGETQYF
TRBJ2-7,once,TRBV29-1,.,TGCAGCGTTGATGAGATTCCAGGGCTACTTTCCTACGAGCAGTACTTC,CSVDEIPGLLSYEQYF
TRBJ1-3,.,TRBV30,.,TGTGCCTGGAGTGCTGGGCAGTTTGGAAACACCATATATTTT,CAWSAGQFGNTIYF
TRBJ1-1,.,TRBV6-5,.,TGTGCCAGCAGTTACTCGAATCAGGGTGAAGCTTTCTTT,CASSYSNQGEAFF
TRBJ2-1,.,TRBV5-4,TRBD2,TGTGCCAGCAGCGGACTAGCGGGGGTGAATGAGCAGTTCTTC,CASSGLAGVNEQFF
TRBJ2-2,.,TRBV29-1,.,TGCAGCGTTGACGGGAGCGCCGGGGAGCTGTTTTTT,CSVDGSAGELFF
TRBJ1-2,.,TRBV5-1,TRBD1,TGCGCCAGCAGGATGACAGGGTTATCTAACTATGGCTACACCTTC,CASRMTGLSNYGYTF
TRBJ2-7,.,TRBV9,.,TGTGCCAGCAGCCGGGGTTCTCAGGACGAGCAGTACTTC,CASSRGSQDEQYF
TRBJ2-3,.,TRBV4-2,.,TGTGCCAGCAGCCACCAAGCTAGCGAAACAGATACGCAGTATTTT,CASSHQASETDTQYF
TRBJ2-7,.,TRBV11-2,TRBD1,TGTGCCAGCAGCCTCCGCGTCGGGACAGGGAGTCCCCGCGAGCAGTACTTC,CASSLRVGTGSPREQYF
TRBJ2-7,few,TRBV4-1,TRBD1,TGCGCCAGCAGACCCGGGACAGAAAAGACCTACGAGCAGTACTTC,CASRPGTEKTYEQYF
TRBJ1-2,few,TRBV3-1/TRBV3-2,.,TGTGCCAGCAGCCAAGGGGCAGGCGGGTATGGCTACACCTTC,CASSQGAGGYGYTF
TRBJ2-7,few,TRBV2,TRBD1,TGTGCCAGCAGTGAAGCGCGGGACAGGGTTATCTCCTACGAGCAGTACTTC,CASSEARDRVISYEQYF
TRBJ2-2,.,TRBV9,TRBD2,TGTGCCAGCAGCGTTTCGGTCGGGACTAGAAGAGACACCGGGGAGCTGTTTTTT,CASSVSVGTRRDTGELFF
TRBJ1-2,.,TRBV27,TRBD1,TGTGCCAGCAGTTTAACAGGGGGCGTGGGTGGCTACACCTTC,CASSLTGGVGGYTF
TRBJ2-1,.,TRBV15,.,TGTGCCACCAGCAGAGGAGGCAGTTACAATGAGCAGTTCTTC,CATSRGGSYNEQFF
TRBJ1-1,.,TRBV19,.,TGTGCCGTCTACTCGGGACAACATGCTGAAGCTTTCTTT,CAVYSGQHAEAFF
TRBJ1-1,.,TRBV9,.,TGTGCCAGCAGCCCCCAAGAGTCGTGGCTAGTGGAGTACACTGAAGCTTTCTTT,CASSPQESWLVEYTEAFF
TRBJ1-1,.,TRBV19,TRBD1,TGTGCCAGTAGTATCGGGACAGGGTCGACTGAAGCTTTCTTT,CASSIGTGSTEAFF
TRBJ1-2,.,TRBV2,.,TGTGCCAGCAGTGAAGGGTTTGGAGACTATGGCTACACCTTC,CASSEGFGDYGYTF
TRBJ1-5,.,TRBV19,.,TGTGCCAGTACGACAGACCATAGCAATCAGCCCCAGCATTTT,CASTTDHSNQPQHF
TRBJ2-1,.,TRBV2,TRBD2,TGTGCCAGCAGTGGAGCGGGAGGGCCTATCGATGAGCAGTTCTTC,CASSGAGGPIDEQFF
TRBJ2-1,once,TRBV2,TRBD2,TGTGCCAGCAGGGGACTAGCGGGAGGTCGGTCCTACAATGAGCAGTTCTTC,CASRGLAGGRSYNEQFF
TRBJ1-2,.,TRBV5-4,.,TGTGCCAGCAGCCCAAGAGGGGCGGGGGTCCTCTATGGCTACACCTTC,CASSPRGAGVLYGYTF
TRBJ2-1,.,TRBV9,TRBD2,TGTGCCAGCAGCGTGCTACTAGCGGGAGGCAGTGAGCAGTTCTTC,CASSVLLAGGSEQFF
TRBJ1-5,.,TRBV5-6,TRBD1,TGTGCCAGCAGCCGGTCGGGACAGACAGACAATCAGCCCCAGCATTTT,CASSRSGQTDNQPQHF
TRBJ1-5,.,TRBV6-2/TRBV6-3,.,TGTGCCAGCAGTTACCCCGGGGGACGACAGCCCCAGCATTTT,CASSYPGGRQPQHF
TRBJ2-5,.,TRBV4-2,TRBD1,TGTGCCAGCAGCCAACCCCCCGGGACAGATTCGGAGACCCAGTACTTC,CASSQPPGTDSETQYF
TRBJ1-2,once,TRBV5-1,TRBD1,TGCGCCAGCAGCCCCCTTGATAAGGTACAGGGGGCGAAGAACTATGGCTACACCTTC,CASSPLDKVQGAKNYGYTF
TRBJ2-1,.,TRBV24-1,.,TGTGCCACCAGTGATTTGCGGGGTTCTTACAATGAGCAGTTCTTC,CATSDLRGSYNEQFF
TRBJ1-3,.,TRBV4-1,.,TGCGCCAGCAGCCAGGCGACACGCTCTGGAAACACCATATATTTT,CASSQATRSGNTIYF
TRBJ1-4,.,TRBV28,.,TGTGCCAGCAGTTTATCTTTCGGGGTCGAAAAACTGTTTTTT,CASSLSFGVEKLFF
TRBJ2-1,.,TRBV7-6,.,TGTGCCAGCAGCTTGGGAGGGAACACAGGGAATGAGCAGTTCTTC,CASSLGGNTGNEQFF
TRBJ2-6,.,TRBV2,.,TGTGCCAGCAGCGCAGACTCTGGGGCCAACGTCCTGACTTTC,CASSADSGANVLTF